This TCR beta chain was profiled in a study of cytomegalovirus exposure and HLA in healthy donors (dated by TCRdb to the late 2010s). Describing the broader study: According to an earlier analysis of 587 of the donors, about 179 million T cells yielded roughly 110 million unique TCR beta sequences and 250 to 350 Gb of sequence data. An early release that covered fewer than 750 HLA-typed donors contained 250 to 350 gigabases of sequencing data and 70 million to 100 million unique TCR sequences. Of the roughly 400 genotyped donors, less than 85% were placed in the genetic ancestry cluster associated with self-reported Caucasian donors. The aim of the study was to test whether cataloging public T cell receptors could identify signatures of past pathogen exposure. The study profiled the T cell repertoires of fewer than 850 subjects by immunosequencing and related them to cytomegalovirus serostatus. Besides the first cohort of 550 to 750 subjects, a separate validation cohort made up of 120 different subjects was used. The study combined high-throughput TCR immunosequencing, statistical association of individual TCRs with disease status, and machine learning to predict cytomegalovirus infection status. In a later analysis, previously published TCR beta repertoires from hundreds of donors were re-analyzed and high-resolution HLA genotyping was added so that TCR occurrence patterns could be studied. Rather than drawing on any new phenotypic data, the later analysis identified candidate immune exposures from TCR beta sequences and the way those sequences occurred across donors. An earlier analysis of 587 of the donors used high-throughput TCR beta sequencing to judge whether each TCR beta V gene segment behaved as functional or pseudogenic. Alongside the repertoire data, information on donor age, sex, ethnicity and CMV serostatus was compiled. Genome-wide SNP genotypes for about three fifths of the roughly 670 donors were used in a later genetic analysis, which treated that subset as a discovery cohort. All discovery cohort repertoires had been generated using a single sequencing platform. HLA typing included class I and class II loci at four-digit resolution. The number of typed donors differed by locus: about 620-630 for A, B, C, DRB1 and DQB1; 522 for DQA1; some 610 for DPA1; and about 450 for DPB1. Roughly 5 DR-DQ haplotypes were handled as single units for association and clustering, since linkage in the cohort was strong. Across approximately 400 genotyped donors of the cohort, an average of approximately 200,000 unique TCR beta nucleotide sequences per donor were sequenced, and roughly a sixth of those sequences were non-productive. Overall results and qualifications from the work: Across donors, most TCR sequences were observed very rarely, whereas some public TCRs were present in many individuals. In a later genetic analysis, fewer N-insertions in productive TCRs were reported among donors in an Asian-associated ancestry cluster than the roughly 700-donor mean. In a later analysis, HLA-associated TCR beta chains were found to be more clonally expanded and to have lower generation probabilities than equally common non-associated chains. The study gave a list of some 150 TCR beta chains associated with cytomegalovirus. Sequencing depth was assumed to be roughly uniform across donors in the presence/absence analyses, though that assumption may not hold. It was suggested by the authors that the approach could potentially be generalized to other disease states and immunological phenotypes. In a later analysis, several top co-occurrence clusters were reported to appear linked to parvovirus B19, influenza, CMV and Epstein-Barr virus. The only immune exposure information available for the cohort was CMV serostatus. When HLA alleles, especially DR and DQ, strongly co-occurred, attributing TCR associations to individual alleles was difficult. In a later analysis, the rate of TCR association differed among HLA loci, with DRB1 alleles having the most associated TCRs and HLA-C alleles having the fewest. Cytomegalovirus status was reported to be diagnosed by the classifier with high specificity and sensitivity in both the original and validation cohorts. At a false discovery rate of 0.05, a later analysis linked some 17,000 TCR beta sequences to specific HLA alleles. The sequencing pipeline was judged likely to have produced a cluster of highly shared sequence variants as a technical artifact. This cohort had only TCR beta chains sequenced, and the lack of alpha or paired-chain data limited which features could be detected. In vitro tests confirmed that a few of the cytomegalovirus-associated TCR beta chains recognize cytomegalovirus antigens. Some IMGT-functional V segments, including TRBV6-2 and TRBV6-3, could not be told apart with the 87-base-pair reads, so those segments were excluded. Because counts were too low, about 15 rarely observed V segments, including chromosome 9 orphons, were left out of the earlier analysis of about 500 of the donors. V-gene and J-gene trimming of TCR beta chains was associated with a missense DCLRE1C variant in a later genetic analysis, and the association was replicated in an independent cohort. A further reported finding was that TCR beta sequences accurately predicted the HLA-A and HLA-B alleles for most subjects in the first cohort. Correlated functional status among segregating V segments might reflect linkage disequilibrium, but an unknown experimental factor could not be ruled out. Most CMV-associated TCR beta chains appeared to be HLA-restricted in a later analysis, and the HLA associations seemed to be driven largely by CMV exposure. Because HLA typing was missing for some donors at each locus, association tests included only the typed subset. In an earlier analysis of 587 of the donors, most TCR beta V segments appeared in productive rearrangements about 87% or about 30% of the time, broadly matching IMGT annotations.

CDR1 and CDR2 (SNHLY, FYNNEI) derive from the germline V gene. The CDR3 numbers 12 residues from cysteine through phenylalanine. CDR3 DNA is the only sequence kept; it has 36 bases, read in frame from the first base. V is pared back by 7 bases and J by 0 bases, with 7 bases lying between the germline termini. Libraries were made using the immunoSEQ multiplex PCR assay. For the multiplex PCR, a mixture combining 60 forward primers for TCR Vbeta segments and 13 reverse primers for TCR Jbeta segments was used. The CDR3 region of rearranged TCR beta genes was amplified from genomic DNA by a multiplex PCR assay. The amplified TCR beta libraries were sequenced on the Illumina HiSeq System as 87-base-pair reads. Under the source paper's analysis protocol: Across the 500 to 850 repertoires, a later analysis counted 75 million to 90 million unique TCR beta chains, approximately 12 million of which were shared by at least two donors. A nearest-neighbor algorithm error-corrected the raw reads and collapsed the reads into unique sequences, merging closely related sequences to remove PCR and sequencing errors. To assign V, D and J gene segments, CDR3 sequences were aligned to IMGT reference sequences. For a sequence to be retained, a match of at least six nucleotides was required to both a V gene segment and a J gene segment. A rearrangement counted as productive if the CDR3 had no stop codons and remained in frame with V and J, and every other rearrangement counted as non-productive. Following IMGT convention, CDR3 was defined as the stretch from the second conserved V-encoded cysteine to the conserved J-encoded phenylalanine. In an earlier analysis of more than 550 of the donors, sequences lacking an unambiguous match to a single V gene segment were excluded. An earlier analysis of 450 to 650 of the donors called V segments functional above 56.7% productive rearrangements and segregating when the between-donor standard deviation exceeded 5%. A statistical classification framework was developed to diagnose cytomegalovirus status using the catalog of TCR beta chain sequences. A later analysis assigned V and J genes by comparing TCR nucleotide sequences with IMGT/GENE-DB human TR gene sequences. In a later analysis, CDR3 sequences and most-parsimonious VDJ recombination scenarios were assigned using the TCRdist pipeline. In a later analysis, each TCR beta chain was defined by its CDR3 amino acid sequence together with its V-gene family, and reads without a unique V-gene family were excluded. As a way to deal with suspected cross-contamination and a sequencing artifact, a later analysis dropped hundreds of nucleotide sequences that were highly shared and had low generation probability. For each public chain, a later analysis derived a clonal expansion index from normalized ranks of inferred template counts within each repertoire. A later analysis computed generation probabilities with a VDJ recombination model fitted to out-of-frame rearrangements, and checked the results against IGoR. In a later analysis, TCR-TCR, TCR-HLA and TCR-CMV co-occurrence was scored with hypergeometric tests, and a repertoire-size bias correction was applied to TCR pairs. A later analysis estimated false discovery rates by permuting HLA or CMV assignments 20 times. In a later analysis, co-occurring TCRs were grouped using DBSCAN, with TCRdist sequence similarity added in when clustering inside HLA-allele-positive subsets. Co-occurrence clustering excluded repertoires with fewer than 30,000 or more than 120,000 public chains, plus five with anomalous nucleotide sharing. In TCRdb, the immuneACCESS table is reduced to in-frame sequences with V and J assigned. These tables do not hold every clone; where another copy was compared, an unresolved V gene accounts for under half, and the others remain unexplained. V and J calls and clone size are given by that table; D and trimming were obtained from the DNA. Present in this sample are 200,000 or so clones, 65% to 85% of which were seen just once. Together, the top ten hold approximately 3.9% of the sample.

In total, roughly 670 healthy bone marrow donors made up the cohort. At the time of sampling, every cohort member was nominally healthy, though immune exposures that went unrecorded were likely present. The donor was CMV seronegative and belonged to the group of approximately 320 seronegative cohort members. Each donor provided a peripheral blood sample, and peripheral blood mononuclear cells were used for TCR beta sequencing. Genomic DNA extraction from the blood cell samples was performed with the Qiagen DNeasy Blood Extraction Kit. With respect to this clone: Its antigen target is currently unknown. No base qualities exist here, and no much larger clone lies one base off it.

This sequence was found in a man aged 50-60 years in good health and CMV-seronegative. This receptor chain uses TRBV2 and TRBJ2-7, with TRBD1 as a weak D call on 6 bases. The sequencing sample was made of PBMCs. The CDR3 reads CASNRDSYEQYF. The DNA is TGTGCCAGCAACAGGGACTCCTACGAGCAGTACTTC.